These 23 T cell receptor beta chains share one sample of origin, sequenced in a study of post-analysis software for immune sequencing data. Overall study results and limits: TRBV5-6, TRBV5-1 and TRBV20-1 belonged to a set of about five TRBV segments that were more frequent in patients than controls.

Prepared libraries of TCR beta cDNA carried unique molecular identifiers. MiXCR was run by TCRdb on the PCR reads, yielding one entry per CDR3 protein. This sample carries approximately 770,000 distinct CDR3 sequences, around 45% of them seen once, and the ten largest clones take around 4.7%. No antigen has been assigned to these receptors. The sample taken for sequencing was blood. Source of these receptors: a girl aged 5-17 years with multiple sclerosis.

The J gene is TRBJ2-3, the V gene TRBV9, with D possibly being TRBD2 (6 bases). Trimming removed 4 bases at V and 1 base at J, with 16 bases between. Looked up from germline, CDR1 is SGDLS and CDR2 is YYNGEE. The CDR3 consists of 16 residues. The CDR3 DNA sequence: TGTGCCAGCAGCACTCCAATATGGGGGGGCACAGATACGCAGTATTTT. Its protein product is CASSTPIWGGTDTQYF. The full variable domain, its missing parts supplied by reference TRBV9 and TRBJ2-3, is DSGVTQTPKHLITATGQRVTLRCSPRSGDLSVYWYQQSLDQGLQFLIQYYNGEERAKGNILERFSAQQFPDLHSELNLSSLELGDSALYFCASSTPIWGGTDTQYFGPGTRLTVL.

This clonotype was counted a few times. J is TRBJ2-7 and V is TRBV5-1; 9 positions agree with TRBD2. Losses at the gene ends were 0 bases for V and 5 bases for J; bases not matched to a gene: 6. This CDR3 is built from 15 residues. CDR1 and CDR2 from the germline V gene are SGHRS and YFSETQ. The CDR3 DNA is TGCGCCAGCAGCTTGGCCCTAGCGGGATTGGACGAGCAGTACTTC. Encoded protein: CASSLALAGLDEQYF.

The chain is built from TRBV27 and TRBJ2-1; 8 positions agree with TRBD2. Trimming at V came to 4 bases and at J to 7 bases, leaving 12 bases not matched to a gene. Germline V lookup: CDR1 MNHEY, CDR2 SMNVEV (reference sequence). The CDR3 has 16 amino acids. In DNA form, the CDR3 reads TGTGCCAGCAGTTATTGGGCGGGAGGAGGGAAAAATGAGCAGTTCTTC. Its protein product is CASSYWAGGGKNEQFF.

The CDR3 coding sequence is TGTGCCAGCACCTTAAGTGACCCCGGTGACTATGGCTACACCTTC. Protein sequence: CASTLSDPGDYGYTF. V gene TRBV28 combines with J gene TRBJ1-2; D remains unclear. The CDR3 has 15 amino acids. The germline V and J ends were trimmed by 7 bases and 3 bases, with 18 bases remaining between them. Germline-derived CDR1 and CDR2 are MDHEN and SYDVKM.

The V call is TRBV5-1, the J call TRBJ1-2; perhaps TRBD1 as D (6 bases). The ends were cut back, 4 bases at V and 7 bases at J, with 20 bases in the middle. The CDR3 sequence is 15 residues long. Germline V CDR1 and CDR2: SGHRS, YFSETQ. This chain's CDR3 is CASSTEGGGMRGYTF. The DNA of the CDR3 is TGCGCCAGCAGCACCGAGGGGGGAGGGATGCGTGGCTACACCTTC.

This clonotype was observed a few times. The rearrangement joins TRBV5-6 to TRBJ1-2; D gene uncertain. The CDR3 runs 16 residues. Trimming took 4 bases from V and 4 from J, leaving 20 bases between them. In germline, CDR1 is SGHDT, CDR2 YYEEEE. CDR3 coding DNA: TGTGCCAGCAGCCCAGTCAGGACGCCCGCGAGCTATGGCTACACCTTC. It translates to CASSPVRTPASYGYTF.

This clonotype was seen only a few times. CDR3 in DNA: TGCAGCGTTGTCGGAGGGGGCGGGCAGTACTTC. This encodes CSVVGGGGQYF. J is TRBJ2-7 and V is TRBV29-1, with TRBD1 as a possible D gene (7 bases). The CDR3 is 11 amino acids. Trimming pared 4 bases from V and 9 bases from J, leaving 13 bases between. In germline, CDR1 is SQVTM, CDR2 ANQGSEA.

The chain employs TRBV12-3 or TRBV12-4 and TRBJ2-2; D not resolved. Trimming removed 3 bases at V and 4 bases at J, with 12 bases between. The CDR3 contains 15 residues. The CDR3 is CASSFLQAVTGELFF. In DNA, the CDR3 is TGTGCCAGCAGTTTTCTGCAGGCCGTCACCGGGGAGCTGTTTTTT.

This clonotype was counted a few times. J is TRBJ2-1 and V is TRBV9; D unclear. CDR1 is SGDLS and CDR2 is YYNGEE in the germline V gene. The length of the CDR3 is 12 residues. V was cut by 2 bases and J by 5 bases, with 5 bases left in between. CDR3: CASSVDNNEQFF. CDR3 DNA: TGTGCCAGCAGCGTTGACAACAATGAGCAGTTCTTC.

V and J are TRBV24-1 and TRBJ2-5; D is unclear. CDR3 size: 15 residues. Germline CDR1 KGHDR, CDR2 SFDVKD. V gave up 5 bases and J gave up 4 bases, with 16 bases separating them. The CDR3 loop is CATSGEGSSGETQYF. Written as DNA, the CDR3 is TGTGCCACCAGTGGTGAAGGGTCCTCGGGAGAGACCCAGTACTTC.

This clonotype was counted at least ten times. The chain couples TRBV20-1 to TRBJ1-1; TRBD1 might be the D (5 bases). Germline CDR1 reads DFQATT; CDR2 reads SNEGSKA (reference sequence). V was clipped by 3 bases and J by 11 bases, with 10 bases between them. This CDR3 has 10 residues. CDR3 coding DNA: TGCAGTGCTAGTGGGACTGGGGCTTTCTTT. Translated: CSASGTGAFF.

A few counts support this clonotype. CDR3 coding DNA: TGTGCCAGCAGCCAAGCCGCCACAGGGGTCCCTGCATATGAGCAGTTCTTC. Protein sequence: CASSQAATGVPAYEQFF. The chain joins TRBV4-2 to TRBJ2-1; the match to TRBD1 covers 7 bases. The CDR3 totals 17 residues. V was pared by 1 base and J by 8 bases, with 14 bases of the junction left unmatched. Germline V gives CDR1 LGHNA, CDR2 YNFKEQ.

V gene TRBV11-2 combines with J gene TRBJ2-1; possibly TRBD2 for D (5 bases). From germline, CDR1 is SGHAT and CDR2 FQNNGV. The CDR3 runs to 17 residues. Trimming shortened V by 5 bases and J by 0 bases, and 17 bases separated the two germline ends. CDR3 DNA sequence: TGTGCCAGCAGCCAACCTGAGCGGAAAAGCTCCTACAATGAGCAGTTCTTC. Translated, it gives CASSQPERKSSYNEQFF.

At least ten counts were recorded for this clonotype. The chain couples TRBV6-5 to TRBJ1-2, with 10 bases lining up with TRBD1. This CDR3 comprises 15 residues. V lost 5 bases and J lost 2; bases outside the gene matches: 5. CDR1 is MNHEY and CDR2 is SVGAGI in the germline V gene. The CDR3 protein is CASSPRQGANYGYTF. CDR3 nucleotide sequence: TGTGCCAGCAGTCCTCGACAGGGGGCGAACTATGGCTACACCTTC.

V gene TRBV15 combines with J gene TRBJ1-5; 7 nucleotides align to TRBD1. J gave up 6 bases and V 3 bases, and 5 bases lay outside the gene matches. This CDR3 region has 14 residues. Germline V lookup: CDR1 LNHNV, CDR2 YYDKDF (reference sequence). CDR3 bases: TGTGCCACCAGCAGTGACAGGGCCGGTCAGCCCCAGCATTTT. Translated: CATSSDRAGQPQHF.

The chain joins TRBV5-5 to TRBJ1-5; D uncertain. Trimming stripped 4 bases from V and 0 bases from J, with 14 bases between. The CDR3 has 16 amino acids. Germline CDR1 SGHKS, CDR2 YYEKEE (reference sequence). As DNA, the CDR3 is TGTGCCAGCAGCCCCCAATTGGGGTTTAGCAATCAGCCCCAGCATTTT. Amino acids: CASSPQLGFSNQPQHF. Full variable domain (missing parts from reference TRBV5-5 and TRBJ1-5): DAGVTQSPTHLIKTRGQQVTLRCSPISGHKSVSWYQQVLGQGPQFIFQYYEKEERGRGNFPDRFSARQFPNYSSELNVNALLLGDSALYLCASSPQLGFSNQPQHFGDGTRLSIL.

This clonotype showed up just a few times. Mismatch with germline at one junction end may stem from a read error. This rearrangement joins TRBV20-1 to TRBJ2-1; weak D call: TRBD2 (6 bases). CDR3 length: 14 amino acids. Germline V gene sequence: CDR1 DFQATT, CDR2 SNEGSKA (reference sequence). The CDR3 loop reads CNARILPRDDEQFF. The CDR3 DNA is TGCAATGCTAGGATCCTCCCGCGGGACGATGAGCAGTTCTTC.

V is TRBV20-1 and J is TRBJ1-2; no clear D. Germline V gives CDR1 DFQATT, CDR2 SNEGSKA (reference sequence). CDR3 length: 12 residues. V was cut by 3 bases and J by 7 bases, with 12 bases left in between. The CDR3 sequence: CSASPAGPGYTF. The CDR3, as DNA: TGCAGTGCTAGCCCGGCGGGCCCTGGCTACACCTTC.

This clonotype was counted between two and nine times. This rearrangement joins TRBV20-1 to TRBJ1-1; D is unresolved. Trimming cost V 6 bases and J 1 base, with 9 bases left between them. The CDR3 has 12 amino acids. Germline-derived CDR1 and CDR2 are DFQATT and SNEGSKA (reference sequence). In DNA, the CDR3 is TGCAGTGCGACCCCCGCGAACACTGAAGCTTTCTTT. It yields the protein CSATPANTEAFF.

In its sample, this clonotype was seen a few times. V gene TRBV29-1 combines with J gene TRBJ2-1, with D perhaps matching TRBD1 (6 bases). V was trimmed by 2 bases and J by 5 bases, leaving 16 bases between them. CDR3 size: 15 residues. CDR1 and CDR2 from the germline V gene are SQVTM and ANQGSEA. In DNA, the CDR3 is TGCAGCGTTGAAACAGGCAGGGACATAAACAATGAGCAGTTCTTC. Its protein product is CSVETGRDINNEQFF.

This clonotype was observed a handful of times. The CDR3 is CASSWTIGGGYTF. CDR3 nucleotide sequence: TGTGCCAGCAGTTGGACAATTGGAGGAGGCTACACCTTC. This rearrangement joins TRBV27 to TRBJ1-2; weak D call: TRBD1 (5 bases). The V gene's germline CDR1 is MNHEY and CDR2 SMNVEV (reference sequence). Trimming removed 4 bases at V and 8 bases at J, with 14 bases between. The CDR3 is 13 amino acids.

This sequence joins TRBV29-1 and TRBJ1-2; D ambiguous. Trimming removed 4 bases from V and 6 bases from J, with 15 bases in between. The CDR3 length is 13 residues. Germline V gene sequence: CDR1 SQVTM, CDR2 ANQGSEA. CDR3 protein: CSVGLTQRNGYTF. In nucleotides, the CDR3 is TGCAGCGTTGGACTAACCCAGAGGAATGGCTACACCTTC.

V is TRBV3-1 and J is TRBJ2-7, with TRBD2 identical over 7 bases. The V gene's germline CDR1 is LGHDT and CDR2 YNNKEL (reference sequence). This CDR3 contains 14 residues. Trimming cost V 5 bases and J 2 bases; bases outside gene matches: 6. The CDR3 DNA reads TGTGCCAGCAGCAAAGGCGCGGGAGCCTACGAGCAGTACTTC. Residues: CASSKGAGAYEQYF.